This TCR beta chain was recovered during a study of blood T cells in healthy people across ages. Through a sample-barcoded 5' primer and a J-beta primer mix, a second PCR was run for roughly 7 to 11 cycles. The authors tagged each cDNA molecule using a template-switch adaptor with 12 random nucleotides. The yield of each sample was at least 2.5 million CDR3-containing paired-end reads. TCRdb used MiXCR to reprocess the 5' RACE reads, holding one entry per CDR3 protein. The table records roughly 2 million distinct CDR3 sequences, about 50% of them present only once. J gave up 4 bases and V 7 bases, and 6 bases lay outside the gene matches. CDR1 and CDR2 (germline): SQVTM, ANQGSEA. The CDR3 runs to 13 residues.

The chain links TRBV29-1 to TRBJ2-5; 10 nucleotides agree with TRBD1. What was sequenced was blood. The source is a woman aged 40 to 50 in good health. CDR3 sequence (DNA): TGCAGCGACCTGGGACAGGGGTTAGAGACCCAGTACTTC. This codes for CSDLGQGLETQYF.